This T cell receptor beta chain stems from a study of T cell repertoires in cytomegalovirus infection. The wider study: Matching HLA type, along with CMV infection, was indicated by public TCR beta signatures. The study's findings and limits: Predominance within the ex vivo response was attributable to HLA-C-restricted CMV-specific TCR beta clonotypes. Cumulative frequency (of public TCR beta family members) identified carriers of CMV plus the relevant HLA.

With respect to this clonotype: The antigen is unknown.

MiXCR, run by TCRdb on the reads, gives a single entry per CDR3 protein. The profile shows some 450,000 distinct CDR3 sequences, 25% to 40% of them singletons. This CDR3 has 18 amino acids. V was trimmed by 0 bases and J by 14 bases, leaving 29 bases between them. Germline loops: CDR1 SGHDN, CDR2 FVKESK. Sequencing was done on a sample of PBMCs. This sequence originates from a human donor in good health (CMV status not recorded). Some clones in this sample may be carry-over from other donors' samples. This chain links TRBV14 with TRBJ2-1, with D possibly being TRBD1 (5 bases). CDR3 bases: TGTGCCAGCAGCCAAGATTTTAGGGGCAGGGATCTAACCAATGCGAAGTTCTTC. Its translation: CASSQDFRGRDLTNAKFF. The full variable domain, with the rest looked up from reference TRBV14 and TRBJ2-1, is EAGVTQFPSHSVIEKGQTVTLRCDPISGHDNLYWYRRVMGKEIKFLLHFVKESKQDESGMPNNRFLAERTGGTYSTLKVQPAELEDSGVYFCASSQDFRGRDLTNAKFFGPGTRLTVL.